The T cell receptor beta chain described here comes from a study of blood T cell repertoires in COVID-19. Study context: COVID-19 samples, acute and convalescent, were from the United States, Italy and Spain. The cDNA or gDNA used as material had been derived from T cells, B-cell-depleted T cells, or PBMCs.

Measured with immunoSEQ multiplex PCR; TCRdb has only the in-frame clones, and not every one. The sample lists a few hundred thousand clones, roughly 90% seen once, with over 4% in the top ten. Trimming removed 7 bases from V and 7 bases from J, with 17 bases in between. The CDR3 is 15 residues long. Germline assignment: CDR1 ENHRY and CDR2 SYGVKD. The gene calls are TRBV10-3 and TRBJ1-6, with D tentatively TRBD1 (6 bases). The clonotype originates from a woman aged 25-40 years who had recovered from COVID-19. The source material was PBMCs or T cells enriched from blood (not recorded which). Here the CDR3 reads CAITPTGLGNSPLHF. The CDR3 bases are TGTGCCATCACCCCGACAGGTCTGGGAAATTCACCCCTCCACTTT.